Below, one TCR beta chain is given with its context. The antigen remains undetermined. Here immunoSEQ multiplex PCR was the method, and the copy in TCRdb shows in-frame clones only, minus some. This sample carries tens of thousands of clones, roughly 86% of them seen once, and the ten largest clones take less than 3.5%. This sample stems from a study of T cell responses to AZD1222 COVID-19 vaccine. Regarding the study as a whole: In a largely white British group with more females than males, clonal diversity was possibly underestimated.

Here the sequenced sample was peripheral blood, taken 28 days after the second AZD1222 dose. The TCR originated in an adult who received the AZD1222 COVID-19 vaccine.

CDR3 loop: CASSEPASGQETQYF. In DNA, the CDR3 is TGCGCCAGCAGTGAGCCGGCTAGCGGCCAAGAGACCCAGTACTTC. The chain is built from TRBV10-2 and TRBJ2-5; 7 bases fit TRBD2. Trimming cost V 2 bases and J 1 base; bases outside gene matches: 4. This CDR3 is built from 15 residues. The germline CDR1 and CDR2 sequences are WSHSY and SAAADI.